These 10 T cell receptor beta chains share one sample of origin, sequenced in a study of blood T cell repertoires in COVID-19. The assay was immunoSEQ multiplex PCR, and TCRdb's table has in-frame clones only and misses some. The sample has around 250,000 clones; over 80% are singletons. The sample was PBMCs or T cells enriched from blood (not recorded which). The source of these receptors is a middle-aged woman who had been exposed to COVID-19.

This clone was observed a few times. The CDR3 DNA reads as TGTGCCAGCCAAAGCCCGGGGGCCTACGAGCAGTACTTC. Protein: CASQSPGAYEQYF. V and J are TRBV28 and TRBJ2-7, with D tentatively TRBD2 (6 bases). V was pared by 8 bases and J by 2 bases, with 13 bases between. Germline V lookup: CDR1 MDHEN, CDR2 SYDVKM. The CDR3 length is 13 residues.

The CDR3 reads CASRGQGDYEQYF. The CDR3 DNA sequence: TGTGCCAGCAGAGGACAGGGAGACTACGAGCAGTACTTC. The chain uses TRBV27 and TRBJ2-7, with 8 bases that match TRBD1. Germline assignment: CDR1 MNHEY and CDR2 SMNVEV (reference sequence). V lost 6 bases to trimming and J lost 3 bases; unmatched junction nucleotides: 4. The CDR3 runs to 13 residues.

This clone was recorded only once. CDR3 bases: TGTGCCAGCAGCCGTAACGGGGGGGCTGGAAACACCATATATTTT. Its translation: CASSRNGGAGNTIYF. The chain links TRBV7-3 to TRBJ1-3, with TRBD1 as a possible D gene (5 bases). V was trimmed by 5 bases and J by 2 bases, leaving 13 bases between them. The CDR3 runs to 15 residues. Per the germline V gene, CDR1 is SGHTA and CDR2 is FQGTGA.

V is TRBV28 and J is TRBJ1-1; D uncertain. Germline CDR1 and CDR2: MDHEN and SYDVKM. With 6 bases removed from V and 5 bases from J, the gap between germline ends came to 16 bases. This CDR3 spans 14 amino acids. Here the CDR3 reads CASSKYGRGTEAFF. The CDR3 DNA reads TGTGCCAGCAGCAAATACGGACGAGGGACTGAAGCTTTCTTT.

The rearrangement uses TRBV13 and TRBJ1-6, with D possibly being TRBD1 (5 bases). V was trimmed by 5 bases and J by 7 bases, leaving 12 bases between them. Germline values: CDR1 PRHDT, CDR2 FYEKMQ (reference sequence). CDR3 length: 14 residues. The CDR3 DNA reads as TGTGCCAGCAGCCCCCGGACACTGAATTCACCCCTCCACTTT. It encodes CASSPRTLNSPLHF.

This chain joins TRBV24-1 and TRBJ2-5; D not resolved. CDR3 length equals 13 residues. Germline V gene lookup returns CDR1 KGHDR and CDR2 SFDVKD. V lost 4 bases and J 4 bases, leaving 9 bases between the germline ends. The CDR3 DNA sequence: TGTGCCACCAGTGACCCTCCTCGAGAGACCCAGTACTTC. Its protein product is CATSDPPRETQYF.

This clone was detected a few times. V is TRBV7-8 and J is TRBJ2-1; 10 nucleotides agree with TRBD2. The CDR3 extends over 17 amino acids. Germline values: CDR1 SGHVS, CDR2 FQNEAQ. J was trimmed by 1 base and V by 5 bases; bases with no gene match: 8. Here the CDR3 DNA reads TGTGCCAGCAGCCAATCTAGCGGGAGTTGGTCCTACAATGAGCAGTTCTTC. Protein product: CASSQSSGSWSYNEQFF.

This rearrangement joins TRBV29-1 to TRBJ1-2; D is possibly TRBD1 (6 bases). Per germline, CDR1 SQVTM and CDR2 ANQGSEA. V lost 0 bases, J lost 1 base, and 21 bases lay in between. The CDR3 has 18 residues. The CDR3 loop is CSVEDLGGGPPVNYGYTF. The DNA of the CDR3 is TGCAGCGTTGAAGATCTAGGGGGGGGCCCTCCTGTTAACTATGGCTACACCTTC.

The V gene is TRBV4-3, the J gene TRBJ1-2; D not resolved. V lost 0 bases and J 4 bases, leaving 12 bases between the germline ends. The CDR3 is made up of 15 amino acids. The germline CDR1 and CDR2 sequences are LGHNA and YSLEER. The CDR3 nucleotides read TGCGCCAGCAGCCAAGATAGGAGGGTCTCCTATGGCTACACCTTC. It is translated as CASSQDRRVSYGYTF.

V and J are TRBV19 and TRBJ2-1, with 10 bases that match TRBD2. V lost 2 bases to trimming and J lost 5 bases; unmatched junction nucleotides: 6. The length of the CDR3 is 16 residues. Per germline, CDR1 LNHDA and CDR2 SQIVND (reference sequence). The CDR3 coding sequence is TGTGCCAGTAGTATACGGCTAGCGGGGGTGGACAATGAGCAGTTCTTC. It specifies CASSIRLAGVDNEQFF.